This T cell receptor beta chain emerged from a study of shared clonotypes between healthy human individuals (TCRdb year 2020). Study-level background: A few men and two women, aged 18 to 49 years, made up the cohort. For each donor, three plates each were used for CD4 naive and CD4 memory, two plates were used for CD8 naive, and one plate was used for CD8 memory. The study deeply sequenced blood TCR repertoires of about five healthy adults to estimate repertoire size and the extent of clonotype sharing between individuals. Different laboratories and diverse techniques were used to prepare libraries and sequence TCR repertoires, to increase sequencing depth and limit assay-specific biases. Per donor, leukapheresis produced somewhere between about 0.85 and 10 billion PBMCs.

General findings and caveats noted by the study authors: Even with the large sequencing depth, rarefaction of the sorted-subset datasets indicated that sequencing was incomplete. About 5% of naive CD4, 3.5% of naive CD8, 2.3% of memory CD4, and 0.4% of memory CD8 clonotypes were shared across several donors. Because the study included only a small number of donors, the genetic and exposure-history diversity represented was limited. Sampling was limited to blood, and TCR repertoires in tissue likely differ from TCR repertoires in blood. Compared with non-shared clonotypes, clonotypes shared by all four sorted-subset donors had higher generation probabilities. Based on pairwise subsampling, the degree of clonotype sharing among donors was expected to be affected by sequencing depth. Naive subsets generally had larger estimated clonotype richness than memory subsets did.

CDR1 is given as SGHVS and CDR2 as FNYEAQ, both from the germline V gene. The CDR3 contains 15 residues, cysteine and phenylalanine counted. The sequence is cut down to CDR3 DNA, 45 bases in frame from base 1. At the junction V is shortened by 5 bases and J by 0 bases, with 14 bases in between. Regarding this clone: It has no known antigen specificity. No much larger clonotype is one base removed from it; base qualities were not supplied.

Using the deep immunoSEQ assay, multiplex PCR amplified TCR CDR3 regions from genomic DNA. For each cell subset, the extracted genomic DNA was distributed evenly across all wells of several immunoSEQ 96-well plates, and each plate served as one replicate. Each replicate PCR for sorted subsets received around 0.2 ug genomic DNA, equal to roughly 30,000 T cell genomes. Purified libraries were measured with a Qubit 3.0 fluorometer, size-checked on a Bioanalyzer 2100, and measured again with the KAPA Library Quantification kit. Each immunoSEQ 96-well plate was sequenced on its own single-read 150-cycle Illumina NextSeq 550 flow cell. For the original study's pipeline: Because the immunoSEQ output held only junctional sequences and lacked quality scores, the filtering could not match the filtering applied to full-length reads. Sequences were annotated with PyIR, a Python wrapper for IgBLAST v1.9, using IMGT germline references to assign V/J genes and CDR3. Reads were filtered out if the reads had weak V/J assignments (E-value above 1e-6), no CDR3, stop codons, out-of-frame junctions, or ambiguous translated residues. V3J clonotypes were defined as sequences sharing an identical inferred V gene, J gene, and CDR3 amino acid sequence. Percentage overlap between repertoires was computed as shared unique clonotypes divided by the size of the smaller repertoire. Richness of each repertoire was evaluated using RTK rarefaction, the Chao1 estimator, and Recon v2.1 estimates of unobserved clonotypes. OLGA was used to compute generation probabilities for all TCRbeta clonotypes that the gDNA method yielded from several donors. TCRdb provides this immuneACCESS table in a form limited to in-frame rearrangements. Some clones are lacking; in checked studies, under half of them reflect an unresolved V gene, and why the rest are absent is not known. V, J and clone size are taken as reported in that table, and D and trimming were inferred from the DNA itself. The sample table shows just over 2,000,000 clones, and approximately 94% are seen once. 1% to 1.3% of the sample rests with the top ten.

CD8 naive samples were obtained by positive selection for CCR7 among CD45RO-negative cells, yielding a CD45RA+CCR7+ population from which TemRA cells were excluded. Donors were healthy HIV-negative adults with no recently reported acute infections or vaccinations. Only Caucasian adults living in Nashville, Tennessee, USA were represented among the donors. After blood collection by leukapheresis, PBMCs were isolated using Ficoll-Histopaque density gradient centrifugation and then cryopreserved in the vapor phase of liquid nitrogen. Analytical flow cytometry was used to check the purity and quantity of each magnetically sorted T cell population. Each sorted fraction had its genomic DNA isolated and then quantified by UV absorbance on a Nanodrop 2000c.

Recombination linked TRBV7-6 to TRBJ2-7; the D gene may be TRBD1 or TRBD2, since each aligns over 5 bases. The sequencing input was naive CD8+ T cells sorted from blood. The sample's cell subset or site label is to be understood as: CD45RA+CCR7+. The TCR comes from a man between 18 and 35 years old in good health. This receptor carries the CDR3 CASSNGADTSYEQYF. The DNA sequence reads TGTGCCAGCAGCAATGGAGCGGACACCTCCTACGAGCAGTACTTC.